The 10 T cell receptor beta chains in this list originate from one sample, sequenced in a study of monozygotic twins with inflammatory bowel disease. From the 5' RACE reads, TCRdb lists one entry per CDR3 protein and no DNA. The listing records hundreds of thousands of distinct CDR3 sequences. The sample comprised blood. Every receptor here comes from a human donor with ulcerative colitis or Crohn's disease, or a healthy co-twin of an affected twin (not recorded which).

The chain joins TRBV29-1 to TRBJ2-1; TCRdb's D gene call, TRBD1, goes unchecked for lack of DNA. The CDR3 runs to 13 residues. Germline CDR1 SQVTM, CDR2 ANQGSEA. CDR3: CSVEGGSYNEQFF.

The V gene is TRBV5-4, the J gene TRBJ2-1; there is no DNA to check the TCRdb D call of TRBD1. The germline V gene encodes CDR1 SGHNT and CDR2 YYREEE (reference sequence). The CDR3 is made up of 12 amino acids. CDR3 region: CASSWTGPEQFF.

The V call is TRBV9, the J call TRBJ2-1. CDR3 size: 15 residues. CDR1 is SGDLS and CDR2 is YYNGEE in the germline V gene. CDR3 region: CASSLSSAPYNEQFF.

The V and J genes are TRBV12-3 or TRBV12-4 and TRBJ2-4; TCRdb selects TRBD1, and the lack of DNA leaves this call unchecked. The CDR3 runs to 14 residues. CDR3: CASSRDSIFNIQYF.

The chain's CDR3 is CATSDSGLAGRRGYEQYF. The J gene is TRBJ2-7, the V gene TRBV24-1; checking the TCRdb D call of TRBD2 is not possible without DNA. Germline CDR1 reads KGHDR; CDR2 reads SFDVKD. The CDR3 sequence is 18 residues long.

The chain uses TRBV5-1 and TRBJ2-4. CDR3 length equals 16 residues. CDR1 and CDR2 (germline): SGHRS, YFSETQ. Here the CDR3 reads CASSLVQGKAKNIQYF.

The chain employs TRBV12-3 or TRBV12-4 and TRBJ1-5; checking the TCRdb D call of TRBD1 is not possible without DNA. CDR3 length: 14 amino acids. The chain's CDR3 is CASSPWGGSQPQHF.

CDR3 in amino acids: CASPPSYDRTAALLITFF. The chain has TRBV6-4 and TRBJ1-1. CDR3 length: 18 residues. CDR1 is MRHNA and CDR2 is SNTAGT in the germline V gene.

This sequence joins TRBV28 and TRBJ2-1; lacking DNA, the TRBD1 call made by TCRdb goes unchecked. The CDR3 loop spans 12 amino acids. Germline-derived CDR1 and CDR2 are MDHEN and SYDVKM. The CDR3 here is CASSPRETGEFF.

This chain connects TRBV21-1 to TRBJ1-5; TCRdb's D call of TRBD1 is untestable without DNA. TRBV21-1 is a pseudogene locus. This CDR3 spans 15 amino acids. CDR3: CASSTGQGMEQPQHF.